This T cell receptor beta chain was recorded in a study of cytomegalovirus exposure and HLA in healthy donors. Study-wide context: In an early release, HLA-typed donors contributed some 82 million unique TCR sequences.

Researchers ran the PCR with 60 Vbeta and 13 Jbeta primers. Sequencing used immunoSEQ multiplex PCR; TCRdb keeps in-frame clones, though not all of them. The table has 150,000 to 200,000 clones, more than 75% seen once. Each donor was nominally healthy when sampled (though unrecorded immune exposures were likely). What was sequenced was PBMCs. The receptor's source is a woman aged 18-35 years in good health and CMV-seronegative.

The CDR3 spells CASGGGQSHYGYTF. DNA of the CDR3: TGTGCTAGTGGGGGGGGACAGAGCCACTATGGCTACACCTTC. The rearrangement uses TRBV12-5 and TRBJ1-2; TRBD1 agrees at 7 bases. Germline CDR1 reads LGHNT; CDR2 reads FRNRAP. Trimming removed 6 bases from V and 3 bases from J; junction bases left unmatched: 7. The CDR3 sequence is 14 residues long.